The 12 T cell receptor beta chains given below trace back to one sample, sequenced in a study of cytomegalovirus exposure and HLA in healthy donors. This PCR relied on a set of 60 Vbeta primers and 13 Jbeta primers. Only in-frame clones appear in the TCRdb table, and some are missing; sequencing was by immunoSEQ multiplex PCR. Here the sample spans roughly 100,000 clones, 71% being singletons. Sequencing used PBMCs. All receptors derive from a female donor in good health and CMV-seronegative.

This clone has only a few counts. CDR3 in amino acids: CASKRTGLGEQYF. CDR3 nucleotide sequence: TGTGCCAGCAAGCGGACGGGGTTGGGGGAGCAGTACTTC. The chain combines TRBV5-6 with TRBJ2-7; tentative D call: TRBD2 (5 bases). The CDR3 is made up of 13 amino acids. Germline V lookup: CDR1 SGHDT, CDR2 YYEEEE. V shed 6 bases and J shed 7 bases, with 17 bases lying between them.

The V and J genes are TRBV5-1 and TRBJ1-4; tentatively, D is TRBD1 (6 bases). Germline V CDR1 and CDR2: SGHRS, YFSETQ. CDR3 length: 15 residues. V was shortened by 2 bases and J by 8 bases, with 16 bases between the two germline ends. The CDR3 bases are TGCGCCAGCAGCTTCCGGGGGGCCCTGGCCGAAAAACTGTTTTTT. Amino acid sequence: CASSFRGALAEKLFF.

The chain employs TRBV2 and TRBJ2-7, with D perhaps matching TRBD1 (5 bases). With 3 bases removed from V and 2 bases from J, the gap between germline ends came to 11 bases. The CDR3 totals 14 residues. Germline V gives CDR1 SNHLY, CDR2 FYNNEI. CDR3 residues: CASSDQQATYEQYF. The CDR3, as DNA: TGTGCCAGCAGTGACCAACAGGCCACCTACGAGCAGTACTTC.

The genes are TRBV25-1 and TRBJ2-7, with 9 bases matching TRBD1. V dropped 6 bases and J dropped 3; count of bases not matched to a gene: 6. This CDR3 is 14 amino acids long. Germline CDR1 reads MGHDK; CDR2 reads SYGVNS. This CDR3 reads CASSRQGGVYEQYF. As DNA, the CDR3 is TGTGCCAGCAGCCGACAGGGGGGGGTCTACGAGCAGTACTTC.

The CDR3 bases are TGTGCCAGCAGCTCGCGCCGGGACAGGGGACAGCCCCAGCATTTT. This sequence encodes CASSSRRDRGQPQHF. V is TRBV5-6 and J is TRBJ1-5, with 10 positions matching TRBD1. The J segment lost 7 bases and the V segment lost 3 bases, leaving 7 bases of the junction unmatched. The CDR3 runs to 15 residues. From germline, CDR1 is SGHDT and CDR2 YYEEEE.

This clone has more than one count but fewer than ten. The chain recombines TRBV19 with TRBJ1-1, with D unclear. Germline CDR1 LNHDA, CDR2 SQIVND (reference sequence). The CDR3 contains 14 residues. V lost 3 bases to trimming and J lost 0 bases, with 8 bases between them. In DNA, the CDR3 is TGTGCCAGTAGTATTTCCGGGGTGAACACTGAAGCTTTCTTT. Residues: CASSISGVNTEAFF.

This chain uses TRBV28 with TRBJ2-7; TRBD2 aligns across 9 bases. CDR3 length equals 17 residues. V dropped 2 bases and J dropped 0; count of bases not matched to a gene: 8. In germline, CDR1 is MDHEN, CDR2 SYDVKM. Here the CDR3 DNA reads TGTGCCAGCAGTTTAGGTTCCAGACTAGCGGCCTCCTACGAGCAGTACTTC. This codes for CASSLGSRLAASYEQYF.

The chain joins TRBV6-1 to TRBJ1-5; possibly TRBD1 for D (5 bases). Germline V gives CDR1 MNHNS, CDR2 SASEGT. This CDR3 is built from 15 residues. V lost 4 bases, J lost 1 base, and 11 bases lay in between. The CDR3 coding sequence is TGTGCCAGCAGTGTGGGGCAGTTGAGCAATCAGCCCCAGCATTTT. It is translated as CASSVGQLSNQPQHF.

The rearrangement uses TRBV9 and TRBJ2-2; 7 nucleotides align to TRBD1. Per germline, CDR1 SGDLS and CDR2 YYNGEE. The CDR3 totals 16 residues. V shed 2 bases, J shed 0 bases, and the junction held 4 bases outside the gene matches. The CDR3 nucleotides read TGTGCCAGCAGCGTGGGGACAGAAACGAACACCGGGGAGCTGTTTTTT. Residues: CASSVGTETNTGELFF.

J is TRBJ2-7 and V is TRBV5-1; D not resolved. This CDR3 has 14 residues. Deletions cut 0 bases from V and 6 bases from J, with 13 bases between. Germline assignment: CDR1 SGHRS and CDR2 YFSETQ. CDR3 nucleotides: TGCGCCAGCAGCTTGGGTGGCGGCCCCGTCGAGCAGTACTTC. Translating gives CASSLGGGPVEQYF.

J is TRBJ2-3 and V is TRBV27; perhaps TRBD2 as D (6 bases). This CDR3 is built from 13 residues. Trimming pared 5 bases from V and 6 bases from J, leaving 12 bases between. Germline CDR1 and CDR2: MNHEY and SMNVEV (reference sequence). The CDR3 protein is CASSHGSSDTQYF. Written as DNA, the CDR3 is TGTGCCAGCAGTCACGGGAGTTCGGATACGCAGTATTTT.

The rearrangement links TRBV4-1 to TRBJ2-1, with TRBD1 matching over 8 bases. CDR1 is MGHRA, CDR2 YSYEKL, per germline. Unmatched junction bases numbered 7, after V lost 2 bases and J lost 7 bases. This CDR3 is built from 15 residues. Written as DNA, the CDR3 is TGCGCCAGCAGCCAACGCAGGGGGCGTGAGAATGAGCAGTTCTTC. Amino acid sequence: CASSQRRGRENEQFF.